The 4 T cell receptor beta chains listed next were all sequenced from one sample in a study of blood T cells in healthy people across ages. A second 7 to 11 cycle PCR used barcoded and J-beta primers. TCRdb called the 5' RACE reads again in MiXCR, with one record for every CDR3 protein. This sample has around 990,000 distinct CDR3 sequences, with approximately 26% found just once. This sample was also put to use in a study of T cells of mothers and their children.

Sequencing was performed on blood. These receptor sequences come from a girl aged 2-10 years in good health.

The chain links TRBV7-9 to TRBJ2-2; D is unclear. The V end lost 3 bases, the J end lost 0 bases, and 5 bases lay between the germline ends. The CDR3 contains 14 residues. CDR1 and CDR2 (germline): SEHNR, FQNEAQ (reference sequence). The CDR3 here is CASSFSPNTGELFF. Here the CDR3 DNA reads TGTGCCAGCAGCTTTTCCCCGAACACCGGGGAGCTGTTTTTT.

This clonotype was seen only a few times. This CDR3 reads CSVEPPLYNEQFF. The CDR3 DNA reads as TGCAGCGTTGAGCCCCCACTATACAATGAGCAGTTCTTC. The J gene is TRBJ2-1, the V gene TRBV29-1, with no clear D. V dropped 3 bases and J dropped 4 bases, with 10 bases sitting between them. Germline-derived CDR1 and CDR2 are SQVTM and ANQGSEA. CDR3 length: 13 amino acids.

J is TRBJ1-3 and V is TRBV12-3 or TRBV12-4; D might be TRBD1 (5 bases). CDR3 size: 13 residues. V was cut by 10 bases and J by 2 bases, with 12 bases left in between. The CDR3 protein is CATQWGTGNTIYF. The DNA of the CDR3 is TGTGCCACCCAATGGGGGACTGGAAACACCATATATTTT.

Here the CDR3 reads CASSLATTLPGLQFF. As DNA, the CDR3 is TGCGCCAGCAGCTTGGCGACGACACTACCGGGACTACAGTTCTTC. This chain joins TRBV5-1 and TRBJ2-5; 7 bases align to TRBD2. The J call may be mistaken, given a closer DNA end match to TRBJ2-1. The CDR3 has 15 amino acids. Germline assignment: CDR1 SGHRS and CDR2 YFSETQ.